A single sample is the source of the 29 T cell receptor beta chains below, sequenced in a study of neurological immune-mediated disorders. Time point here: longitudinal time-point 3. One entry per CDR3 protein results from TCRdb running MiXCR on the 5' RACE reads. Among more than 40,000 distinct CDR3 sequences listed, roughly 13% were seen once. Sequencing used PBMCs. The receptors come from a male donor with HTLV-1-associated myelopathy (HAM/TSP).

This clonotype showed up many times. This chain connects TRBV9 to TRBJ2-3, with D unresolved. In germline, CDR1 is SGDLS, CDR2 YYNGEE. V was pared by 2 bases and J by 0 bases, with 7 bases between. The CDR3 covers 14 residues. The DNA of the CDR3 is TGTGCCAGCAGCGTTTGGGGTAGCACAGATACGCAGTATTTT. Protein product: CASSVWGSTDTQYF. Full variable domain (outside the CDR3, taken from reference TRBV9 and TRBJ2-3): DSGVTQTPKHLITATGQRVTLRCSPRSGDLSVYWYQQSLDQGLQFLIQYYNGEERAKGNILERFSAQQFPDLHSELNLSSLELGDSALYFCASSVWGSTDTQYFGPGTRLTVL.

In this sample, this clonotype turned up many times. The chain combines TRBV9 with TRBJ1-1; 7 bases match TRBD1. This CDR3 comprises 17 residues. In germline, CDR1 is SGDLS, CDR2 YYNGEE. The V segment lost 0 bases and the J segment 4 bases; nucleotides outside the gene matches: 12. This CDR3 is CASSVDPGGGMITEAFF. As DNA, the CDR3 is TGTGCCAGCAGCGTAGATCCAGGGGGGGGGATGATCACTGAAGCTTTCTTT.

This clonotype has at least ten counts. The rearrangement uses TRBV4-3 and TRBJ1-2; the D gene is possibly TRBD1 (6 bases). CDR1 LGHNA and CDR2 YSLEER come from the germline V gene. CDR3 length: 15 residues. Trimming took off 0 bases at V and 5 bases at J, with 13 bases between the two ends. This chain's CDR3 is CASSQDRAGVYGYTF. The CDR3, as DNA: TGCGCCAGCAGCCAAGATCGGGCAGGGGTGTATGGCTACACCTTC.

At least ten counts were recorded for this clonotype. The chain employs TRBV12-3 or TRBV12-4 and TRBJ2-3; possible D gene TRBD2, 6 bases. V lost 5 bases and J 4 bases, leaving 28 bases between the germline ends. The CDR3 has 19 residues. DNA of the CDR3: TGTGCCAGCAGTCTAAGAGGGCAAAGGGGACTCCTCTTGTCAGATACGCAGTATTTT. Its translation is CASSLRGQRGLLLSDTQYF.

This clonotype has at least ten counts. The chain employs TRBV28 and TRBJ1-3, with D hard to call. The CDR3 totals 12 residues. V was clipped by 7 bases and J by 8 bases, with 12 bases between them. Germline assignment: CDR1 MDHEN and CDR2 SYDVKM. CDR3 in DNA: TGTGCCAGCACCGTAACTGGGGACACCATATATTTT. Translation gives CASTVTGDTIYF.

Comments on this clonotype: A junction end diverges from the germline sequence, so it may reflect a read error. This chain joins TRBV10-3 and TRBJ1-1; 8 bases map to TRBD1. Per germline, CDR1 ENHRY and CDR2 SYGVKD. This CDR3 comprises 14 residues. DNA for the CDR3: TGTGCCATCGGGCAGGACAGGGCGAACACTGAAGCTTTGTTT. This codes for CAIGQDRANTEALF.

This clonotype showed up many times. DNA for the CDR3: TGCGCCAGCAGCTGGGTCACCAGGATAGGTATTACTGAAGCTTTCTTT. It codes for CASSWVTRIGITEAFF. The chain is built from TRBV5-1 and TRBJ1-1; D unclear. This CDR3 has 16 amino acids. Looked up from germline, CDR1 is SGHRS and CDR2 is YFSETQ. V was trimmed by 3 bases and J by 5 bases, leaving 20 bases between them.

This clonotype has just a few counts. CDR3 loop: CASSPGTSGGITGELFF. CDR3 DNA sequence: TGTGCCAGCAGTCCAGGGACTAGCGGGGGGATCACCGGGGAGCTGTTTTTT. This sequence joins TRBV12-3 or TRBV12-4 and TRBJ2-2; 15 bases map to TRBD2. The CDR3 consists of 17 residues. V was clipped by 5 bases and J by 4 bases; unmatched bases: 5.

This clonotype was seen ten or more times. V usage is TRBV20-1 and J usage is TRBJ2-5; 11 bases are a match to TRBD1. The CDR3 contains 15 residues. Germline V lookup: CDR1 DFQATT, CDR2 SNEGSKA (reference sequence). V lost 3 bases, J lost 2 bases, and 5 bases stayed unmatched. This CDR3 reads CSASPWDRGQETQYF. CDR3 nucleotide sequence: TGCAGTGCTAGCCCTTGGGACAGGGGGCAAGAGACCCAGTACTTC.

At least ten counts were recorded for this clonotype. The genes are TRBV19 and TRBJ2-7; D gene unclear. The germline V and J ends were trimmed by 5 bases and 0 bases, with 8 bases remaining between them. Germline V gene lookup returns CDR1 LNHDA and CDR2 SQIVND (reference sequence). The CDR3 runs to 13 residues. In DNA form, the CDR3 reads TGTGCCAGTAGTGAACTCGCCTCCTACGAGCAGTACTTC. It encodes CASSELASYEQYF.

The sample holds one count of this clonotype. One end of the junction fails to match germline, which may point to a read error. The genes are TRBV29-1 and TRBJ1-3; no reliable D call. This CDR3 spans 14 amino acids. Per germline, CDR1 SQVTM and CDR2 ANQGSEA. CDR3 nucleotide sequence: TGCAGCGTTGATGGTGGTCCCGGTGGAAACAGCATATATTTT. Residues: CSVDGGPGGNSIYF.

This clonotype was observed at least ten times. The chain carries TRBV7-8 and TRBJ2-4, with 7 positions matching TRBD1. This CDR3 is built from 16 residues. CDR1 is SGHVS and CDR2 is FQNEAQ in the germline V gene. V was clipped by 5 bases and J by 2 bases; unmatched bases: 9. The chain's CDR3 is CASSATGALTKNIQYF. CDR3 bases: TGTGCCAGCAGCGCAACAGGGGCCCTTACCAAAAACATTCAGTACTTC.

The CDR3 region is CASSVEASGGLNTQYF. The CDR3 DNA reads as TGTGCCAGCAGCGTAGAGGCTAGCGGGGGTCTAAATACGCAGTATTTT. The chain joins TRBV9 to TRBJ2-3; 10 bases line up with TRBD2. CDR1 SGDLS and CDR2 YYNGEE come from the germline V gene. With 0 bases clipped from V and 7 bases from J, the junction kept 8 bases outside the gene matches. The CDR3 is 16 amino acids.

This clonotype was found many times. The rearrangement links TRBV20-1 to TRBJ2-5, with a possible D match to TRBD2 (5 bases). CDR1 DFQATT and CDR2 SNEGSKA come from the germline V gene (reference sequence). The CDR3 is 15 residues long. Trimming took off 0 bases at V and 5 bases at J, with 16 bases between the two ends. The CDR3 region is CSARDGSEVRETQYF. The CDR3 nucleotides read TGCAGTGCTAGAGATGGCTCGGAGGTGAGGGAGACCCAGTACTTC.

This clonotype has ten or more counts. The chain has TRBV10-3 and TRBJ2-7; D perhaps matches TRBD1 (5 bases). CDR3 size: 14 residues. Germline CDR1 reads ENHRY; CDR2 reads SYGVKD. With 6 bases removed from V and 1 base from J, the gap between germline ends came to 13 bases. CDR3 loop: CAIRSREPSYEQYF. For the CDR3, the DNA is TGTGCCATCAGATCCAGGGAACCGTCCTACGAGCAGTACTTC.

This clonotype was detected a few times. The V gene is TRBV20-1, the J gene TRBJ2-1; TRBD2 matches 8 bases. The germline V gene encodes CDR1 DFQATT and CDR2 SNEGSKA (reference sequence). Trimming cost V 3 bases and J 6 bases; bases outside gene matches: 10. The CDR3 runs to 15 residues. The CDR3 region has the DNA TGCAGTGCTAGTCGGTCTAGCGGGTTTAGCAATGAGCAGTTCTTC. Its translation: CSASRSSGFSNEQFF.

This clonotype was observed at least ten times. This chain's CDR3 is CASSLGTGANQPQHF. CDR3 nucleotide sequence: TGCGCCAGCAGCTTGGGGACAGGGGCCAATCAGCCCCAGCATTTT. This chain links TRBV5-1 with TRBJ1-5; 9 bases agree with TRBD1. This CDR3 contains 15 residues. Germline loops: CDR1 SGHRS, CDR2 YFSETQ. With 0 bases clipped from V and 3 bases from J, the junction kept 1 base outside the gene matches.

There are many counts of this clonotype. J is TRBJ2-1 and V is TRBV7-2; possibly TRBD1 or TRBD2 for D (7 bases each). The CDR3 contains 15 residues. Germline loops: CDR1 SGHTA, CDR2 FQGNSA. V shed 6 bases and J shed 0 bases, with 12 bases lying between them. DNA of the CDR3: TGTGCCAGCAGACCAGGGGGGGCCTCCTACAATGAGCAGTTCTTC. Translation gives CASRPGGASYNEQFF.

The table lists this clonotype with many counts. The chain links TRBV7-6 to TRBJ2-6; tentative D call: TRBD2 (6 bases). The CDR3 runs to 17 residues. Trimming cost V 2 bases and J 4 bases, with 15 bases left between them. CDR1 is SGHVS and CDR2 is FNYEAQ in the germline V gene. The CDR3 here is CASSLLRRGMGANVLTF. For the CDR3, the DNA is TGTGCCAGCAGCTTACTTCGGAGGGGAATGGGGGCCAACGTCCTGACTTTC.

V and J are TRBV5-1 and TRBJ1-4, with 7 bases that match TRBD1. Trimming cost V 7 bases and J 4 bases; bases outside gene matches: 7. Per germline, CDR1 SGHRS and CDR2 YFSETQ. The CDR3 runs to 14 residues. The CDR3: CASRLRQGNEKLFF. The DNA of the CDR3 is TGCGCCAGCCGCCTGAGACAGGGTAATGAAAAACTGTTTTTT.

The rearrangement joins TRBV11-3 to TRBJ2-1; D might be TRBD2 (5 bases). Between the trimmed V and J ends, which lost 5 bases and 4 bases, there was a span of 9 bases. From germline, CDR1 is SGHNT and CDR2 YENEEA. The CDR3 runs 13 residues. CDR3 loop: CASSPREYNEQFF. CDR3 in DNA: TGTGCCAGCAGCCCCCGGGAATACAATGAGCAGTTCTTC.

The table lists this clonotype with many counts. This chain connects TRBV7-2 to TRBJ2-5; 10 bases are a match to TRBD1. Germline assignment: CDR1 SGHTA and CDR2 FQGNSA. With 5 bases clipped from V and 4 bases from J, the junction kept 13 bases outside the gene matches. The CDR3 is 17 amino acids. This chain's CDR3 is CASSPDRGQPTRETQYF. In DNA form, the CDR3 reads TGTGCCAGCAGCCCCGACAGGGGGCAACCGACGAGAGAGACCCAGTACTTC. The variable domain in full, completed from reference TRBV7-2 and TRBJ2-5, reads GAGVSQSPSNKVTEKGKDVELRCDPISGHTALYWYRQSLGQGLEFLIYFQGNSAPDKSGLPSDRFSAERTGGSVSTLTIQRTQQEDSAVYLCASSPDRGQPTRETQYFGPGTRLLVL.

This clonotype was picked up many times. This chain uses TRBV10-3 with TRBJ2-2; TRBD1 or TRBD2 may be the D gene (5 bases each). Deletions cut 4 bases from V and 4 bases from J, with 7 bases between. CDR1 ENHRY and CDR2 SYGVKD come from the germline V gene. The CDR3 is 13 amino acids. The chain's CDR3 is CAISGGTTGELFF. CDR3 DNA sequence: TGTGCCATCAGTGGGGGGACCACCGGGGAGCTGTTTTTT.

The CDR3 reads CASSQAGTMNSPLHF. CDR3 nucleotide sequence: TGTGCCAGCAGCCAAGCGGGGACTATGAATTCACCCCTCCACTTT. This sequence joins TRBV4-2 and TRBJ1-6, with D tentatively TRBD1 (5 bases). The CDR3 is made up of 15 amino acids. From germline, CDR1 is LGHNA and CDR2 YNFKEQ. Trimming left V 1 base short and J 7 bases short, with 11 bases between.

Ten or more counts support this clonotype. The genes are TRBV6-2 or TRBV6-3 and TRBJ1-1, with no clear D. The V end was cut by 0 bases, the J end by 10 bases, with 12 bases between. The CDR3 extends over 13 amino acids. Germline V gene lookup returns CDR1 MNHEY and CDR2 SVGEGT. This CDR3 reads CASSYSTDPRAFF. In DNA, the CDR3 is TGTGCCAGCAGTTACTCGACCGACCCCCGAGCTTTCTTT.

This clonotype was counted at least ten times. The chain joins TRBV14 to TRBJ1-2; no reliable D call. This CDR3 spans 15 amino acids. Trimming took 4 bases from V and 4 from J, leaving 16 bases between them. Germline loops: CDR1 SGHDN, CDR2 FVKESK. DNA for the CDR3: TGTGCCAGCAGCCCGACTGGCTCAGTCCCCTATGGCTACACCTTC. This sequence encodes CASSPTGSVPYGYTF.

This clonotype has ten or more counts. V is TRBV28 and J is TRBJ1-1; D ambiguous. Trimming shortened V by 7 bases and J by 0 bases, and 9 bases separated the two germline ends. The CDR3 is 13 residues long. Germline lookup yields CDR1 MDHEN and CDR2 SYDVKM. DNA for the CDR3: TGTGCCAGCACCGGAAACATGAACACTGAAGCTTTCTTT. Translation: CASTGNMNTEAFF.

This clonotype was seen repeatedly, ten times or more. This chain links TRBV14 with TRBJ2-3; D gene unclear. V was cut by 2 bases and J by 8 bases, with 14 bases left in between. Germline CDR1 reads SGHDN; CDR2 reads FVKESK. This CDR3 is 14 amino acids long. CDR3 sequence (DNA): TGTGCCAGCAGCCAATCAGCAGCCAGAGCTACGCAGTATTTT. This translates into CASSQSAARATQYF.

This clonotype was counted ten times or more. This chain connects TRBV5-1 to TRBJ2-5, with a weak D call TRBD2 (7 bases). Germline CDR1 is SGHRS and CDR2 is YFSETQ. Trimming took 7 bases from V and 3 from J, leaving 22 bases between them. The length of the CDR3 is 16 residues. CDR3 nucleotides: TGCGCCAGCGTGTCCCGGGGAGGGGGGAACGAAGAGACCCAGTACTTC. It is translated as CASVSRGGGNEETQYF.